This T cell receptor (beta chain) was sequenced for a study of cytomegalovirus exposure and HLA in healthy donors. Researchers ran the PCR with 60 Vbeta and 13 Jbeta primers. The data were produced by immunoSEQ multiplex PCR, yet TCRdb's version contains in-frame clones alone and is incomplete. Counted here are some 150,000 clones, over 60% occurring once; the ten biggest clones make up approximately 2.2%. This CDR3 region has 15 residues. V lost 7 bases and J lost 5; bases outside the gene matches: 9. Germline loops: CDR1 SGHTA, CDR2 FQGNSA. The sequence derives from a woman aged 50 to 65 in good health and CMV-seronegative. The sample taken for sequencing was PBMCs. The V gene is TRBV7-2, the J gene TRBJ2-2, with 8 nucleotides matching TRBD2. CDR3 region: CASIPPGRGTGELFF. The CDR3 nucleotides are TGTGCCAGCATCCCCCCCGGGAGGGGGACCGGGGAGCTGTTTTTT. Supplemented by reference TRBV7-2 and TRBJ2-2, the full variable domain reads GAGVSQSPSNKVTEKGKDVELRCDPISGHTALYWYRQSLGQGLEFLIYFQGNSAPDKSGLPSDRFSAERTGGSVSTLTIQRTQQEDSAVYLCASIPPGRGTGELFFGEGSRLTVL.